Listed here is a single T cell receptor (beta chain). What it binds is unknown. This sample was included in a study of T cell responses to AZD1222 COVID-19 vaccine. With 4 bases clipped from V and 8 bases from J, the junction kept 4 bases outside the gene matches. CDR3 size: 13 residues. The germline V gene encodes CDR1 MDHEN and CDR2 SYDVKM. Libraries were prepared by immunoSEQ multiplex PCR; TCRdb keeps only in-frame clonotypes and omits some of them. The sample includes some 120,000 clones, almost 95% of them seen just once. Findings and limits, study-wide: White British people made up most donors, females outnumbered males, and clonal diversity was possibly underestimated.

The sequencing here drew on peripheral blood, taken 28 days after the second AZD1222 dose. V is TRBV28 and J is TRBJ1-2, with TRBD1 identical over 10 bases. This clonotype was sampled from an adult who received the AZD1222 COVID-19 vaccine. The CDR3 here is CASSWDRGGGYTF. CDR3 in DNA: TGTGCCAGCAGTTGGGACAGGGGAGGCGGCTACACCTTC.